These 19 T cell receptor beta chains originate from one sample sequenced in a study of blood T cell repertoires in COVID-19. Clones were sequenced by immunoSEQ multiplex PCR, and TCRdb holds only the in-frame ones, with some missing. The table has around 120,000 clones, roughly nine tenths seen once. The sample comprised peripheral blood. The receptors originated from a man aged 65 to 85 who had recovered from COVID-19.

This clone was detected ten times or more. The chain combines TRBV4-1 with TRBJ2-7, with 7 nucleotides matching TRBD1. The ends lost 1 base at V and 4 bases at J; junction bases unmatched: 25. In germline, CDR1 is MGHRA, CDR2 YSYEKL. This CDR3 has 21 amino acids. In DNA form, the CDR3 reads TGCGCCAGCAGCCAAGGGCGACAGGGAATCTCAGCCTCTGGGGTTGATTACGAGCAGTACTTC. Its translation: CASSQGRQGISASGVDYEQYF.

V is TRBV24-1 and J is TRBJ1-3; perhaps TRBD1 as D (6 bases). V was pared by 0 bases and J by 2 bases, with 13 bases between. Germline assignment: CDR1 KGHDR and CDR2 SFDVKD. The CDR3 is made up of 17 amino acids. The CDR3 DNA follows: TGTGCCACCAGTGATTTGACAGGGAACAAGGCTGGAAACACCATATATTTT. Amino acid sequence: CATSDLTGNKAGNTIYF.

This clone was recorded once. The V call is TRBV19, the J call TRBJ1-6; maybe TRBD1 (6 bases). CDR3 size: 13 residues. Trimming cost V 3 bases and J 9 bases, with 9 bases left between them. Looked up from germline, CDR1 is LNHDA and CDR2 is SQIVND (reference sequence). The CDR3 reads CASSMGAGSPLHF. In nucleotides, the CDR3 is TGTGCCAGTAGTATGGGGGCGGGTTCACCCCTCCACTTT. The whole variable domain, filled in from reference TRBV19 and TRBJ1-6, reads DGGITQSPKYLFRKEGQNVTLSCEQNLNHDAMYWYRQDPGQGLRLIYYSQIVNDFQKGDIAEGYSVSREKKESFPLTVTSAQKNPTAFYLCASSMGAGSPLHFGNGTRLTVT.

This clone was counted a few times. The CDR3 loop reads CASSDGQSNQPQHF. The CDR3, as DNA: TGTGCCAGCAGCGATGGACAGAGCAATCAGCCCCAGCATTTT. The gene calls are TRBV28 and TRBJ1-5; D possibly corresponds to TRBD1 (6 bases). Trimming left V 6 bases short and J 1 base short, with 10 bases between. The CDR3 spans 14 residues. Germline CDR1 MDHEN, CDR2 SYDVKM.

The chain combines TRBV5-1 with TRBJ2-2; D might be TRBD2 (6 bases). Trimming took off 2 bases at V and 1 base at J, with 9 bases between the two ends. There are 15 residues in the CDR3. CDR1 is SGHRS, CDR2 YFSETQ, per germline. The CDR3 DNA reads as TGCGCCAGCAGCTTTCGGGGGATGAACACCGGGGAGCTGTTTTTT. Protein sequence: CASSFRGMNTGELFF. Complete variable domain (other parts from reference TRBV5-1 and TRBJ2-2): KAGVTQTPRYLIKTRGQQVTLSCSPISGHRSVSWYQQTPGQGLQFLFEYFSETQRNKGNFPGRFSGRQFSNSRSEMNVSTLELGDSALYLCASSFRGMNTGELFFGEGSRLTVL.

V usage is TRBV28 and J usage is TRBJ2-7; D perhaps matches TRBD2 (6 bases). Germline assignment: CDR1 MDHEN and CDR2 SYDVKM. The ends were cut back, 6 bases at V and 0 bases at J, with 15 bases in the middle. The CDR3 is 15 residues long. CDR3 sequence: CASSNAGTPSYEQYF. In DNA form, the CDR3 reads TGTGCCAGCAGCAACGCGGGGACGCCCTCCTACGAGCAGTACTTC.

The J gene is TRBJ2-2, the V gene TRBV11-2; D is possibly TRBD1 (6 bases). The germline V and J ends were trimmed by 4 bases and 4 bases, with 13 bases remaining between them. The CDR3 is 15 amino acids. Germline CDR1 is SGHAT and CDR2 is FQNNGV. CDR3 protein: CASSSLAQGTGELFF. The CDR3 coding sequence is TGTGCCAGCAGCTCGCTGGCACAGGGCACCGGGGAGCTGTTTTTT.

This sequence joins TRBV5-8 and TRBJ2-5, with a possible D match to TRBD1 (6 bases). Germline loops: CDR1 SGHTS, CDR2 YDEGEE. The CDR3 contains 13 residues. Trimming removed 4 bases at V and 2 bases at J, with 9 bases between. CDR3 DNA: TGTGCCAGCAGCCTAGACAGGCAAGAGACCCAGTACTTC. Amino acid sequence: CASSLDRQETQYF.

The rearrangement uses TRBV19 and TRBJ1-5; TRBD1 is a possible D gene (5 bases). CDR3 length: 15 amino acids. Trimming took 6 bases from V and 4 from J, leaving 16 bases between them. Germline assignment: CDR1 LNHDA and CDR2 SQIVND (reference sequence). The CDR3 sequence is CASRTPTRDNQPQHF. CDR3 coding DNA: TGTGCCAGTAGGACTCCAACCAGGGATAATCAGCCCCAGCATTTT.

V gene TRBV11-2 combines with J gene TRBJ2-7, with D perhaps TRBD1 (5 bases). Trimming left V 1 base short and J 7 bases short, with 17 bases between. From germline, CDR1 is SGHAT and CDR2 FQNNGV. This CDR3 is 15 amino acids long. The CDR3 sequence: CASSLGGSLAREQYF. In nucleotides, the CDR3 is TGTGCCAGCAGCTTAGGGGGCAGTCTGGCGCGGGAGCAGTACTTC.

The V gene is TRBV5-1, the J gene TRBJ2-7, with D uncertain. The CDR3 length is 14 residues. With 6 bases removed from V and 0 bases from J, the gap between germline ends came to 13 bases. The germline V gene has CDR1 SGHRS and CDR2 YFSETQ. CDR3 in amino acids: CASTPSGSSYEQYF. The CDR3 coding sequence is TGCGCCAGCACCCCATCAGGTAGCTCCTACGAGCAGTACTTC.

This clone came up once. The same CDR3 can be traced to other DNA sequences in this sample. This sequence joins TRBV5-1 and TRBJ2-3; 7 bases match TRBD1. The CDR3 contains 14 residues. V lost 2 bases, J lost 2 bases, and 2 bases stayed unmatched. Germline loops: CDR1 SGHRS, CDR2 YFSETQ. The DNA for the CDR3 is TGCGCCAGCAGCTTAGACAGGGTCACAGATACGCAGTATTTT. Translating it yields CASSLDRVTDTQYF. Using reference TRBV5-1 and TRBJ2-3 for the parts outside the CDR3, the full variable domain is KAGVTQTPRYLIKTRGQQVTLSCSPISGHRSVSWYQQTPGQGLQFLFEYFSETQRNKGNFPGRFSGRQFSNSRSEMNVSTLELGDSALYLCASSLDRVTDTQYFGPGTRLTVL.

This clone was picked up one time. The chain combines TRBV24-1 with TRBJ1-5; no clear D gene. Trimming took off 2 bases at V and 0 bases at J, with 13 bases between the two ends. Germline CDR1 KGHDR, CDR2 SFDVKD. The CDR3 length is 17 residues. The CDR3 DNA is TGTGCCACCAGTGATTCGGGTGAATTATATAGCAATCAGCCCCAGCATTTT. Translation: CATSDSGELYSNQPQHF.

CDR3 sequence (DNA): TGTGCCAGCAGCTGGACAGGGCCGGGTAACGAGCAGTACTTC. It codes for CASSWTGPGNEQYF. The chain has TRBV5-6 and TRBJ2-7, with 8 bases that match TRBD1. The CDR3 sequence is 14 residues long. Losses at the gene ends were 3 bases for V and 5 bases for J; bases not matched to a gene: 7. From germline, CDR1 is SGHDT and CDR2 YYEEEE.

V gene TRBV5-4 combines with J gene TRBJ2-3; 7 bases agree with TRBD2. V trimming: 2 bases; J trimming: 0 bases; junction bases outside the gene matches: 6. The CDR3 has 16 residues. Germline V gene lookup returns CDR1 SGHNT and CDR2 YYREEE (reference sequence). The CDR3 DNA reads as TGTGCCAGCAGCTTCGCCAGCGGGGTTAGCACAGATACGCAGTATTTT. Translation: CASSFASGVSTDTQYF.

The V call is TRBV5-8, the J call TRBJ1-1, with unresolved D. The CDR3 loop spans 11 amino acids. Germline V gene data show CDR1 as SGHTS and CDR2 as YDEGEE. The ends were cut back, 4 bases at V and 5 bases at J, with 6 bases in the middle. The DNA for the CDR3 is TGTGCCAGCAGCACGAGGACTGAAGCTTTCTTT. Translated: CASSTRTEAFF. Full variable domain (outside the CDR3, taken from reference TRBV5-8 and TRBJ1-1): EAGVTQSPTHLIKTRGQQATLRCSPISGHTSVYWYQQALGLGLQFLLWYDEGEERNRGNFPPRFSGRQFPNYSSELNVNALELEDSALYLCASSTRTEAFFGQGTRLTVV.

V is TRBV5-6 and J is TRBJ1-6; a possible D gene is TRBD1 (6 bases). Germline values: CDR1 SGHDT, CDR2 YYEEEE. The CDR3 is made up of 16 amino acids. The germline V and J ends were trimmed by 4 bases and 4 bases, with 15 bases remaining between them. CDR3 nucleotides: TGTGCCAGCAGCGGGGGATGGACAGAATATAATTCACCCCTCCACTTT. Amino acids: CASSGGWTEYNSPLHF.

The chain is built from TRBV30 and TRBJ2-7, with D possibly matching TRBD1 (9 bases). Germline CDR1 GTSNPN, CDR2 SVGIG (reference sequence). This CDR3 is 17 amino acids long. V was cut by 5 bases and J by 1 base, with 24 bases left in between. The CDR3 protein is CAWRGGAQGADSYEQYF. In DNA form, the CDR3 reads TGTGCCTGGCGGGGGGGGGCACAGGGGGCCGATTCCTACGAGCAGTACTTC.

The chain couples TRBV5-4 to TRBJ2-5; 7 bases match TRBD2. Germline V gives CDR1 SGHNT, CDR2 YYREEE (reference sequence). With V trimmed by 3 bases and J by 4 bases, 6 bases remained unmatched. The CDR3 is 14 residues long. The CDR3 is CASSSPTGGETQYF. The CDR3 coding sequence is TGTGCCAGCAGCTCCCCGACGGGGGGAGAGACCCAGTACTTC.